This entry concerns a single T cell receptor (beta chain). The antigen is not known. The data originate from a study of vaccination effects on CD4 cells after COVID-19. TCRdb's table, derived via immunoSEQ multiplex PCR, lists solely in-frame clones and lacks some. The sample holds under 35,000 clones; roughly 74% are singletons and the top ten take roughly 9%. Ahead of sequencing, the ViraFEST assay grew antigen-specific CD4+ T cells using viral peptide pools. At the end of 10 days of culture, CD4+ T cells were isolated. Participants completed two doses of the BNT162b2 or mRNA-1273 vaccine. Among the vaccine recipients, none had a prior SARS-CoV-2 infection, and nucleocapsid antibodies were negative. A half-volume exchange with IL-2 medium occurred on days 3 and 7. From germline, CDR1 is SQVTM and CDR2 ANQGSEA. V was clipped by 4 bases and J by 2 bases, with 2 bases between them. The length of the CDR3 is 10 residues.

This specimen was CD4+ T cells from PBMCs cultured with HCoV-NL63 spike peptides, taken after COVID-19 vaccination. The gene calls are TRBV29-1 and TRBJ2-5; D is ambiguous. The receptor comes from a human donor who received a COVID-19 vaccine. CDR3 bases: TGCAGCGTTGGACAAGAGACCCAGTACTTC. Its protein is CSVGQETQYF.